This T cell receptor beta chain appears in the sequencing data of a study of cytomegalovirus exposure and HLA in healthy donors. As for the study in general: Earlier, about 180 million T cells were analyzed, and 90 million to 140 million unique TCR beta sequences were found among them. Study results and limitations: In all likelihood, a cluster of highly shared sequence variants was a sequencing artifact. Researchers had no immune exposure information except CMV serostatus available. Donors were assumed by presence/absence analyses to have roughly uniform sequencing depth.

It was with 60 Vbeta and 13 Jbeta primers that the PCR ran. Using immunoSEQ multiplex PCR, the repertoire was profiled, and TCRdb retains in-frame clones only, with some absent. The sample includes approximately 150,000 clones, around three quarters seen only once; the top ten take 3% to 4%. The CDR3 is 16 amino acids. The V and J ends lost 6 bases and 0 bases respectively, with 15 bases between them. Germline-derived CDR1 and CDR2 are MDHEN and SYDVKM. With regard to this clone: The antigen remains undetermined.

This rearrangement joins TRBV28 to TRBJ1-3; D gene ambiguous. The sample was PBMCs. This TCR derives from a male donor in good health and CMV-seronegative. The CDR3 DNA is TGTGCCAGCAGCGCACAGCGGAGCGGCTCTGGAAACACCATATATTTT. Amino acid sequence: CASSAQRSGSGNTIYF.